This TCR beta chain came from a study of Tregs in tolerant kidney transplant recipients. The sample holds one count of this clone. TCRdb's copy holds only in-frame clones and misses some; the assay was immunoSEQ multiplex PCR. Found here are about 240,000 clones, about 80% of them singletons; the top ten hold about 0.64%. Sequencing was performed on CD4+ T cells from blood. The TCR comes from a human donor in good health.

CDR3 nucleotide sequence: TGTGCCAGCAGCTTGCAGGGGGGCGAGCAGTACTTC. It is translated as CASSLQGGEQYF. The chain is built from TRBV5-4 and TRBJ2-7, with D perhaps TRBD1 (7 bases). The CDR3 is made up of 12 amino acids. V gave up 1 base and J gave up 6 bases, with 8 bases separating them. Germline CDR1 reads SGHNT; CDR2 reads YYREEE (reference sequence).